Here is one T cell receptor (beta chain) with its context. The antigen is unknown. The CDR3 has 16 residues. The germline gives CDR1 SGHRS, CDR2 YFSETQ. Trimming took off 4 bases at V and 2 bases at J, with 18 bases between the two ends. This specimen comes from a study of cytomegalovirus exposure and HLA in healthy donors. Whole-study results and caveats: In a later analysis, HLA-C alleles had the fewest associated TCRs, DRB1 alleles the most. A later analysis showed HLA-associated TCR beta chains outstripping equally common others in clonal expansion.

PCR employed 60 Vbeta and 13 Jbeta primers. Measured with immunoSEQ multiplex PCR; TCRdb has only the in-frame clones, and not every one. The data show approximately 150,000 clones, with roughly 75% seen just once and around 3.4% held by the top ten. This clonotype was obtained from a man aged 35 to 55 in good health and CMV-seronegative. The chain employs TRBV5-1 and TRBJ1-2; D possibly corresponds to TRBD1 (5 bases). Input material: PBMCs. CDR3 protein: CASSARSGGANYGYTF. The CDR3 region has the DNA TGCGCCAGCAGCGCACGGTCGGGGGGAGCCAACTATGGCTACACCTTC.